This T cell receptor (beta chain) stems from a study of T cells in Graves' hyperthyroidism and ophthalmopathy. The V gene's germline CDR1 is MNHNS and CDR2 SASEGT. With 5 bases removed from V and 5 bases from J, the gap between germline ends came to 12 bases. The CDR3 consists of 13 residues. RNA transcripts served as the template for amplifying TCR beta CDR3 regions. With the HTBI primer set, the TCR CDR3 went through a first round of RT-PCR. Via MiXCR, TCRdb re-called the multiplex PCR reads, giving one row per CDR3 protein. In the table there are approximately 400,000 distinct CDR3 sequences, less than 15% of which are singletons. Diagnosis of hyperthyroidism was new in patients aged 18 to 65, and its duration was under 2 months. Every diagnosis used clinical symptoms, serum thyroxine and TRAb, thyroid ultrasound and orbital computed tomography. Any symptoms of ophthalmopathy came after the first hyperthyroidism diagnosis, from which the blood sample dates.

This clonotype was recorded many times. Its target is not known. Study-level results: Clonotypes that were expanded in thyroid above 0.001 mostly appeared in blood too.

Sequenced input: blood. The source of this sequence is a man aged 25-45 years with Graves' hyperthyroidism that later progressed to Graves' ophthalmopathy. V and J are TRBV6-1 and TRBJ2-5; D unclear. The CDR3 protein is CASSRRNEETQYF. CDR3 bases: TGTGCCAGCAGTCGCAGGAATGAGGAGACCCAGTACTTC.